A selection of T cell receptor beta chains follows, all from one sample in a study of OX40 agonist ivuxolimab in advanced cancers. Profiled with immunoSEQ multiplex PCR; TCRdb holds only in-frame clones, not every one. The data contain around 46,000 clones, under 90% of them seen just once; the ten biggest clones take up about 1.8%. The sample in question was CD4+ or CD8+ T cells sorted from blood, obtained in a trial of the OX40 agonist ivuxolimab. These receptors were taken from an adult with an advanced solid tumor such as melanoma, head and neck, liver or kidney cancer. Both conserved end residues are part of each CDR3. D genes are given only for firm matches.

j_gene: TRBJ2-2
v_gene: TRBV5-4
d_gene: TRBD2
CDR3aa: CASSLTSGGAAGELFF

j_gene: TRBJ1-6
v_gene: TRBV6-1
d_gene: NA
CDR3aa: CASRSSVEVWSPLHF

j_gene: TRBJ1-1
v_gene: TRBV12-2
d_gene: NA
CDR3aa: CASRLTRRGYTEAFF

j_gene: TRBJ1-2
v_gene: TRBV14
d_gene: TRBD1
CDR3aa: CASSQGRGQGHGYTF

j_gene: TRBJ2-7
v_gene: TRBV15
d_gene: NA
CDR3aa: CATREDPLNEQYF

j_gene: TRBJ1-2
v_gene: TRBV5-6
d_gene: NA
CDR3aa: CASSLDPGTIYGYTF

j_gene: TRBJ1-1
v_gene: TRBV10-2
d_gene: NA
CDR3aa: CASRRGENTEAFF

j_gene: TRBJ1-1
v_gene: TRBV19
d_gene: NA
CDR3aa: CASTNPMNTEAFF

j_gene: TRBJ1-1
v_gene: TRBV7-2
d_gene: NA
CDR3aa: CASSLVQGPPGRSAFF

j_gene: TRBJ1-2
v_gene: TRBV10-2
d_gene: TRBD1
CDR3aa: CASRDRAYGYTF

j_gene: TRBJ1-4
v_gene: TRBV7-6
d_gene: NA
CDR3aa: CASGREREKLFF

j_gene: TRBJ1-5
v_gene: TRBV2
d_gene: NA
CDR3aa: CASNQWGDQPQHF

j_gene: TRBJ2-1
v_gene: TRBV10-3
d_gene: NA
CDR3aa: CAIRGGQGQYNEQFF

j_gene: TRBJ2-5
v_gene: TRBV7-2
d_gene: NA
CDR3aa: CASSPQGNRLGTQYF

j_gene: TRBJ1-2
v_gene: TRBV4-2
d_gene: TRBD1
CDR3aa: CASSQGDRGQGYTF

j_gene: TRBJ2-5
v_gene: TRBV11-2
d_gene: NA
CDR3aa: CASSLYRGGQETQYF

j_gene: TRBJ1-4
v_gene: TRBV6-1
d_gene: TRBD1
CDR3aa: CASSEGGQGGKLFF

j_gene: TRBJ2-1
v_gene: TRBV27
d_gene: NA
CDR3aa: CASSLGNSYNEQFF

j_gene: TRBJ1-1
v_gene: TRBV5-4
d_gene: TRBD1
CDR3aa: CASSPRGGNTEAFF

j_gene: TRBJ2-3
v_gene: TRBV2
d_gene: TRBD2
CDR3aa: CASRAGGLVDTQYF

j_gene: TRBJ1-2
v_gene: TRBV5-1
d_gene: NA
CDR3aa: CASSLDVGANYGYTF

j_gene: TRBJ1-5
v_gene: TRBV19
d_gene: NA
CDR3aa: CASSRGARGNQPQHF

j_gene: TRBJ1-1
v_gene: TRBV5-1
d_gene: NA
CDR3aa: CASSSGQLNTEAFF

j_gene: TRBJ1-3
v_gene: TRBV7-2
d_gene: NA
CDR3aa: CASSLGQTAGNTIYF

j_gene: TRBJ1-1
v_gene: TRBV18
d_gene: NA
CDR3aa: CASSPGGRMMGTEAFF

j_gene: TRBJ1-2
v_gene: TRBV10-3
d_gene: NA
CDR3aa: CAISISASEGYGYTF

j_gene: TRBJ2-5
v_gene: TRBV6-1
d_gene: TRBD1
CDR3aa: CASRADRVPETQYF

j_gene: TRBJ1-5
v_gene: TRBV6-4
d_gene: NA
CDR3aa: CASRGPPSPGTHNQPQHF

j_gene: TRBJ1-6
v_gene: TRBV19
d_gene: NA
CDR3aa: CASSIPGANSPLHF

j_gene: TRBJ2-5
v_gene: TRBV5-1
d_gene: NA
CDR3aa: CASSLDQAVQETQYF

j_gene: TRBJ1-6
v_gene: TRBV27
d_gene: TRBD1
CDR3aa: CASSSQGARSPLHF

j_gene: TRBJ2-2
v_gene: TRBV7-8
d_gene: TRBD2
CDR3aa: CASSSTSGNTGELFF

j_gene: TRBJ1-1
v_gene: TRBV12-5
d_gene: NA
CDR3aa: CASGFGETANTEAFF

j_gene: TRBJ2-2
v_gene: TRBV19
d_gene: NA
CDR3aa: CASRFNRGGKGTGELFF

j_gene: TRBJ2-1
v_gene: TRBV5-1
d_gene: TRBD2
CDR3aa: CASSSLASGGYNEQFF

j_gene: TRBJ2-1
v_gene: TRBV11-1
d_gene: NA
CDR3aa: CASSPGFYNEQFF

j_gene: TRBJ1-1
v_gene: TRBV1
d_gene: NA
CDR3aa: CTSSQGGTGGEGKAFF

j_gene: TRBJ1-2
v_gene: TRBV28
d_gene: NA
CDR3aa: CASTLTGAYGYTF

j_gene: TRBJ2-3
v_gene: TRBV18
d_gene: NA
CDR3aa: CASSPMGVTDTQYF

j_gene: TRBJ1-2
v_gene: TRBV5-6
d_gene: NA
CDR3aa: CASSLESVNYGYTF

j_gene: TRBJ1-2
v_gene: TRBV19
d_gene: NA
CDR3aa: CASRRATTFYGYTF